Below, 29 T cell receptor beta chains from the same sample are listed, as sequenced in a study of T cell responses to AZD1222 COVID-19 vaccine (dated by TCRdb to the early 2020s). Sample time point, as interpreted from the label and publication: baseline before first vaccination. Libraries were constructed by the immunoSEQ multiplex PCR assay. In TCRdb, the immuneACCESS table is reduced to in-frame sequences with V and J assigned. These tables do not hold every clone; where another copy was compared, an unresolved V gene accounts for under half, and the others remain unexplained. The sample records 90,000 to 120,000 clones, under 95% of which are singletons. The leading ten clones occupy roughly a fifth of the sample. This sample comprised peripheral blood, obtained on day 0 of AZD1222 vaccination. These receptors all come from an adult in good health.

The chain is built from TRBV5-1 and TRBJ1-2, with TRBD1 as a possible D gene (5 bases). Germline V gene data show CDR1 as SGHRS and CDR2 as YFSETQ. Between the trimmed V and J ends, which lost 1 base and 2 bases, there was a span of 15 bases. This CDR3 is 16 amino acids long. CDR3 DNA sequence: TGCGCCAGCAGCTTGCAGCCGGGGACCCCAAACTATGGCTACACCTTC. Amino acids: CASSLQPGTPNYGYTF.

The chain has TRBV5-8 and TRBJ1-5; possibly TRBD1 for D (6 bases). V lost 5 bases, J lost 0 bases, and 12 bases lay in between. The CDR3 sequence is 15 residues long. In germline, CDR1 is SGHTS, CDR2 YDEGEE. As DNA, the CDR3 is TGTGCCAGCAGATCTGGACAGTATAGCAATCAGCCCCAGCATTTT. Translating gives CASRSGQYSNQPQHF.

The chain employs TRBV19 and TRBJ1-6; possibly TRBD1 for D (5 bases). There are 14 residues in the CDR3. Germline-derived CDR1 and CDR2 are LNHDA and SQIVND (reference sequence). Trimming removed 10 bases at V and 8 bases at J, with 18 bases between. The CDR3 spells CATSFGRAYSPLHF. The CDR3 nucleotides read TGTGCCACCTCTTTTGGCAGGGCTTATTCACCCCTCCACTTT.

This chain uses TRBV29-1 with TRBJ2-1; D possibly uses TRBD1 or TRBD2 (5 bases each). V lost 7 bases to trimming and J lost 1 base, with 14 bases between them. This CDR3 has 14 residues. Germline assignment: CDR1 SQVTM and CDR2 ANQGSEA. DNA of the CDR3: TGCAGCGCTTACGGGACGCTTTCCTACAATGAGCAGTTCTTC. Residues: CSAYGTLSYNEQFF.

The rearrangement uses TRBV2 and TRBJ2-1; tentatively, D is TRBD1 (6 bases). The CDR3 loop spans 15 amino acids. The ends were cut back, 6 bases at V and 9 bases at J, with 21 bases in the middle. Germline V gene data show CDR1 as SNHLY and CDR2 as FYNNEI. The CDR3 loop is CASRPNLQGSGEQFF. CDR3 bases: TGTGCCAGCAGGCCAAACTTACAGGGAAGTGGTGAGCAGTTCTTC. The full variable domain, completed using reference TRBV2 and TRBJ2-1, is EPEVTQTPSHQVTQMGQEVILRCVPISNHLYFYWYRQILGQKVEFLVSFYNNEISEKSEIFDDQFSVERPDGSNFTLKIRSTKLEDSAMYFCASRPNLQGSGEQFFGPGTRLTVL.

V is TRBV19 and J is TRBJ2-5; D uncertain. Germline CDR1 LNHDA, CDR2 SQIVND (reference sequence). This CDR3 is 13 amino acids long. V was pared by 3 bases and J by 1 base, with 6 bases between. Here the CDR3 reads CASSMALQETQYF. CDR3 in DNA: TGTGCCAGTAGTATGGCTCTCCAAGAGACCCAGTACTTC.

The V gene is TRBV21-1, the J gene TRBJ1-2. TRBV21-1 is a listed pseudogene. The length of the CDR3 is 10 residues. In DNA, the CDR3 is TGTGCCAGGTGGGTAGGCGGCTACACCTTC. It is translated as CARWVGGYTF.

This clone has just one count. The J gene is TRBJ2-7, the V gene TRBV19, with D maybe TRBD1 (6 bases). The CDR3 consists of 14 residues. Germline lookup yields CDR1 LNHDA and CDR2 SQIVND (reference sequence). The V gene lost 6 bases and the J gene lost 3 bases, with 15 bases spanning the gap. The CDR3 DNA reads as TGTGCCAGTAGGCACAGGGTTGGTCTCTACGAGCAGTACTTC. Protein sequence: CASRHRVGLYEQYF.

This clone was picked up one time. V usage is TRBV13 and J usage is TRBJ1-1; 8 positions match TRBD1. Germline CDR1 reads PRHDT; CDR2 reads FYEKMQ (reference sequence). V dropped 5 bases and J dropped 1; count of bases not matched to a gene: 3. The CDR3 loop spans 14 amino acids. As DNA, the CDR3 is TGTGCCAGCAGCATACAGGGGGGGAACACTGAAGCTTTCTTT. It encodes CASSIQGGNTEAFF.

This clone has a single count. This chain connects TRBV7-9 to TRBJ2-1, with D perhaps matching TRBD2 (5 bases). The V gene lost 5 bases and the J gene lost 6 bases, with 14 bases spanning the gap. From germline, CDR1 is SEHNR and CDR2 FQNEAQ (reference sequence). CDR3 length: 14 amino acids. As DNA, the CDR3 is TGTGCCAGCAGCCCAGCCGGGCTAGCCAATGAGCAGTTCTTC. Its translation: CASSPAGLANEQFF.

The CDR3 region is CASSLDHGLVARNTGELFF. The CDR3 coding sequence is TGTGCCAGCAGCTTAGACCACGGGCTGGTAGCACGGAACACCGGGGAGCTGTTTTTT. V gene TRBV11-2 combines with J gene TRBJ2-2; D remains ambiguous. The germline CDR1 and CDR2 sequences are SGHAT and FQNNGV. The CDR3 covers 19 residues. The V and J ends lost 0 bases and 1 base respectively, with 18 bases between them.

The CDR3 DNA follows: TGTGCCATCAGTCTCCTCGGTGGGACAGGGGGCAGCTATGGCTACACCTTC. This sequence encodes CAISLLGGTGGSYGYTF. V and J are TRBV10-3 and TRBJ1-2; 12 bases fit TRBD1. The CDR3 has 17 residues. The germline gives CDR1 ENHRY, CDR2 SYGVKD. Trimming removed 5 bases from V and 4 bases from J; junction bases left unmatched: 11.

V and J are TRBV18 and TRBJ1-1; 7 nucleotides agree with TRBD1. The CDR3 spans 14 residues. CDR1 is KGHSH, CDR2 LQKENI, per germline. Trimming at V came to 7 bases and at J to 1 base, leaving 6 bases not matched to a gene. CDR3 in amino acids: CASLSGTANTEAFF. The DNA for the CDR3 is TGTGCCAGCTTATCCGGGACAGCGAACACTGAAGCTTTCTTT.

The chain carries TRBV13 and TRBJ2-3; D unclear. CDR1 is PRHDT, CDR2 FYEKMQ, per germline (reference sequence). The V end was cut by 4 bases, the J end by 6 bases, with 17 bases between. CDR3 length equals 15 residues. This CDR3 reads CASSSYARRWDTQYF. The CDR3 DNA sequence: TGTGCCAGCAGCTCATACGCCAGGAGATGGGATACGCAGTATTTT.

A few counts support this clone. V and J are TRBV5-1 and TRBJ2-7; D gene uncertain. Trimming removed 0 bases at V and 2 bases at J, with 12 bases between. CDR1 and CDR2 (germline): SGHRS, YFSETQ. This CDR3 has 15 amino acids. The CDR3 region has the DNA TGCGCCAGCAGCTTGGCCTTCAGTCCTACCTACGAGCAGTACTTC. Its translation is CASSLAFSPTYEQYF.

This clone has just one count. V usage is TRBV7-9 and J usage is TRBJ1-2; 9 nucleotides match TRBD1. Germline CDR1 is SEHNR and CDR2 is FQNEAQ (reference sequence). V trimming: 3 bases; J trimming: 1 base; junction bases outside the gene matches: 3. CDR3 length equals 15 residues. The CDR3 DNA reads TGTGCCAGCAGCTTCCGGGACAGGGTTAACTATGGCTACACCTTC. It is translated as CASSFRDRVNYGYTF.

V gene TRBV12-3 or TRBV12-4 combines with J gene TRBJ2-3, with D perhaps TRBD2 (6 bases). This CDR3 is 13 amino acids long. V was clipped by 6 bases and J by 4 bases, with 11 bases between them. The CDR3 nucleotides are TGTGCCAGCAGCCTGAGACTAGCAGATACGCAGTATTTT. Translated: CASSLRLADTQYF.

The chain couples TRBV18 to TRBJ2-5, with D perhaps matching TRBD1 (6 bases). This CDR3 region has 15 residues. Germline assignment: CDR1 KGHSH and CDR2 LQKENI. V lost 1 base to trimming and J lost 5 bases, with 14 bases between them. The CDR3 here is CASSPLTGNTETQYF. The CDR3 DNA reads TGTGCCAGCTCACCACTAACAGGGAATACGGAGACCCAGTACTTC.

The V call is TRBV19, the J call TRBJ2-1; 9 bases fit TRBD2. V lost 3 bases and J lost 4; bases outside the gene matches: 7. The CDR3 is made up of 16 amino acids. Germline V gives CDR1 LNHDA, CDR2 SQIVND (reference sequence). CDR3 amino acids: CASSMRAGGGYNEQFF. CDR3 DNA sequence: TGTGCCAGTAGTATGAGAGCGGGGGGAGGATACAATGAGCAGTTCTTC. Based on the CDR3 plus reference TRBV19 and TRBJ2-1, the full variable domain is DGGITQSPKYLFRKEGQNVTLSCEQNLNHDAMYWYRQDPGQGLRLIYYSQIVNDFQKGDIAEGYSVSREKKESFPLTVTSAQKNPTAFYLCASSMRAGGGYNEQFFGPGTRLTVL.

V and J are TRBV19 and TRBJ1-2; possible D gene TRBD1, 5 bases. There are 13 residues in the CDR3. Trimming removed 2 bases from V and 10 bases from J, with 14 bases in between. CDR1 is LNHDA and CDR2 is SQIVND in the germline V gene (reference sequence). CDR3 sequence (DNA): TGTGCCAGTAGTATATCGGGGCGGAGACCCTACACCTTC. This gives the protein CASSISGRRPYTF.

The chain joins TRBV11-3 to TRBJ2-1, with TRBD2 matching 8 bases. The trim removed 0 bases at V and 2 bases at J, leaving 3 bases unmatched. Looked up from germline, CDR1 is SGHNT and CDR2 is YENEEA. The length of the CDR3 is 16 residues. The CDR3 is CASSLDGGVTYNEQFF. In DNA form, the CDR3 reads TGTGCCAGCAGCTTAGACGGGGGGGTCACCTACAATGAGCAGTTCTTC. Variable domain in full (rest from reference TRBV11-3 and TRBJ2-1): EAGVVQSPRYKIIEKKQPVAFWCNPISGHNTLYWYLQNLGQGPELLIRYENEEAVDDSQLPKDRFSAERLKGVDSTLKIQPAELGDSAVYLCASSLDGGVTYNEQFFGPGTRLTVL.

The V call is TRBV9, the J call TRBJ2-1; 11 bases match TRBD2. Germline lookup yields CDR1 SGDLS and CDR2 YYNGEE. This CDR3 is 17 amino acids long. The ends lost 0 bases at V and 8 bases at J; junction bases unmatched: 10. Here the CDR3 reads CASSVELAGAINDEQFF. The CDR3 coding sequence is TGTGCCAGCAGCGTAGAACTAGCGGGGGCCATTAACGATGAGCAGTTCTTC.

CDR3 residues: CASSESTGGKGEAFF. The CDR3 region has the DNA TGCGCCAGCAGTGAGTCGACAGGGGGAAAAGGCGAAGCTTTCTTT. The chain has TRBV10-2 and TRBJ1-1; 9 bases map to TRBD1. V lost 0 bases to trimming and J lost 8 bases; unmatched junction nucleotides: 7. Germline CDR1 is WSHSY and CDR2 is SAAADI. CDR3 length: 15 residues.

The chain has TRBV12-3 or TRBV12-4 and TRBJ1-4, with D hard to call. This CDR3 is 12 amino acids long. Trimming left V 8 bases short and J 8 bases short, with 12 bases between. The chain's CDR3 is CASGGEDEKLFF. CDR3 DNA sequence: TGTGCCAGCGGCGGGGAAGACGAAAAACTGTTTTTT.

The V gene is TRBV7-9, the J gene TRBJ2-2, with D unclear. The germline gives CDR1 SEHNR, CDR2 FQNEAQ (reference sequence). This CDR3 spans 14 amino acids. V lost 5 bases and J 6 bases, leaving 13 bases between the germline ends. The CDR3 spells CASSPSLDSGELFF. CDR3 coding DNA: TGTGCCAGCAGCCCCTCTCTCGATTCCGGGGAGCTGTTTTTT. Variable domain in full (rest from reference TRBV7-9 and TRBJ2-2): DTGVSQNPRHKITKRGQNVTFRCDPISEHNRLYWYRQTLGQGPEFLTYFQNEAQLEKSRLLSDRFSAERPKGSFSTLEIQRTEQGDSAMYLCASSPSLDSGELFFGEGSRLTVL.

V is TRBV4-1 and J is TRBJ1-4; unclear D gene. The germline V gene has CDR1 MGHRA and CDR2 YSYEKL. Trimming left V 4 bases short and J 4 bases short, with 13 bases between. The CDR3 loop spans 15 amino acids. The CDR3 spells CASSLNIDNNEKLFF. For the CDR3, the DNA is TGCGCCAGCAGCCTTAACATAGATAATAATGAAAAACTGTTTTTT.

The V gene is TRBV10-2, the J gene TRBJ1-2; D ambiguous. The CDR3 loop spans 18 amino acids. CDR1 and CDR2 (germline): WSHSY, SAAADI. Trimming took off 2 bases at V and 5 bases at J, with 24 bases between the two ends. This CDR3 reads CASSEPFNSGFSRYGYTF. Here the CDR3 DNA reads TGCGCCAGCAGTGAGCCTTTCAACTCCGGGTTCTCTCGGTATGGCTACACCTTC.

The chain is built from TRBV7-8 and TRBJ2-7, with 7 positions matching TRBD1. This CDR3 spans 14 amino acids. V was clipped by 2 bases and J by 3 bases; unmatched bases: 4. Germline values: CDR1 SGHVS, CDR2 FQNEAQ. CDR3 nucleotides: TGTGCCAGCAGCTTAAAACGGGACAGCTACGAGCAGTACTTC. As protein: CASSLKRDSYEQYF.

The V call is TRBV6-1, the J call TRBJ1-2; D is unresolved. V was pared by 3 bases and J by 8 bases, with 10 bases between. This CDR3 spans 12 amino acids. Germline lookup yields CDR1 MNHNS and CDR2 SASEGT. This CDR3 reads CASSDLYSGYTF. Here the CDR3 DNA reads TGTGCCAGCAGTGATCTCTACAGCGGCTACACCTTC.